A few counts support the clone carrying this T cell receptor beta chain. The antigen is not known. This record belongs to a study of beta chain features in type 1 diabetes. TCRB transcripts that were expressed got sequenced, as all of the isolated RNA had been reverse transcribed. Measured with immunoSEQ multiplex PCR; TCRdb has only the in-frame clones, and not every one. The sample records some 330,000 clones, 10% to 15% being singletons. This CDR3 region has 15 residues. Trimming left V 5 bases short and J 9 bases short, with 20 bases between. Germline-derived CDR1 and CDR2 are LGHNA and YSLEER. Whole-study results and caveats: It was among patients, rather than healthy donors, that naive, central memory and Treg TCRB repertoires appeared more similar. People with Type 1 diabetes carried modestly yet significantly shorter TCRB CDR3s in all four CD4+ subsets.

Averaging roughly 100 mL, one heparinised blood draw was given by each donor. Based on CD45RO/CCR7/CD25/CD127/CD95/CD27, CD4+ regulatory, stem cell-like memory, naive and central memory cells were sorted. The V gene is TRBV4-3, the J gene TRBJ2-1; TRBD2 is a possible D gene (5 bases). The sequenced sample consisted of naive CD4+ T cells from blood. The sequence derives from a woman between 18 and 29 years old with type 1 diabetes. In nucleotides, the CDR3 is TGCGCCAGCAGCATTGACTATCCAACCACGGGTGAGCAGTTCTTC. Protein sequence: CASSIDYPTTGEQFF.